These 25 T cell receptor beta chains were all obtained from the same sample, sequenced in a study of cytomegalovirus exposure and HLA in healthy donors. With 60 Vbeta and 13 Jbeta primers, the PCR was carried out. Clones were read by immunoSEQ multiplex PCR, and TCRdb kept only the in-frame ones, dropping some. Of fewer than 250,000 clones in the sample, roughly 80% were seen once. The sample taken for sequencing was PBMCs. Receptors were obtained from a girl aged 2 to 9 in good health and CMV-seronegative.

The V and J genes are TRBV5-1 and TRBJ1-4; perhaps TRBD1 as D (5 bases). With 0 bases removed from V and 10 bases from J, the gap between germline ends came to 13 bases. CDR1 and CDR2 from the germline V gene are SGHRS and YFSETQ. The CDR3 sequence is 14 residues long. The CDR3 is CASSLDQGAVKLFF. CDR3 DNA: TGCGCCAGCAGCTTGGATCAGGGTGCGGTAAAACTGTTTTTT.

The gene calls are TRBV15 and TRBJ1-3; D not resolved. With 5 bases removed from V and 4 bases from J, the gap between germline ends came to 9 bases. This CDR3 spans 13 amino acids. Germline V lookup: CDR1 LNHNV, CDR2 YYDKDF (reference sequence). This chain's CDR3 is CATSHREGNTIYF. DNA of the CDR3: TGTGCCACCAGCCACCGGGAGGGAAACACCATATATTTT.

The CDR3 sequence is CASSSEGVWGYGYTF. CDR3 DNA: TGTGCCAGCTCGTCTGAGGGGGTCTGGGGCTATGGCTACACCTTC. The chain recombines TRBV18 with TRBJ1-2, with a possible D match to TRBD1 (6 bases). V lost 6 bases and J 4 bases, leaving 18 bases between the germline ends. This CDR3 comprises 15 residues. Looked up from germline, CDR1 is KGHSH and CDR2 is LQKENI.

In this sample, this clone turned up a few times. This rearrangement joins TRBV5-5 to TRBJ2-3, with TRBD2 matching over 9 bases. With 1 base clipped from V and 0 bases from J, the junction kept 3 bases outside the gene matches. Germline loops: CDR1 SGHKS, CDR2 YYEKEE (reference sequence). The CDR3 sequence is 16 residues long. CDR3 sequence (DNA): TGTGCCAGCAGCTTGACTAGCGGGTCTAGCACAGATACGCAGTATTTT. This translates into CASSLTSGSSTDTQYF.

V is TRBV4-2 and J is TRBJ2-5; 8 nucleotides line up with TRBD1. Trimming removed 0 bases from V and 4 bases from J; junction bases left unmatched: 7. Germline assignment: CDR1 LGHNA and CDR2 YNFKEQ. The CDR3 has 16 amino acids. CDR3 coding DNA: TGTGCCAGCAGCCAAGATCCACAGGGGGAACGAGAGACCCAGTACTTC. Amino acids: CASSQDPQGERETQYF.

This sequence joins TRBV6-1 and TRBJ2-5; 7 bases line up with TRBD2. The J call is doubtful: the DNA matches TRBJ2-7 better. The CDR3 covers 18 residues. Germline CDR1 MNHNS, CDR2 SASEGT. The CDR3 bases are TGTGCCAGCAGTGAAAAAGTAGCGGGTATGGTTTATGTCGCCGAGCAGTACTTC. This encodes CASSEKVAGMVYVAEQYF.

As for this clone: The same CDR3 also results from other DNA sequences found in this sample. V and J are TRBV6-1 and TRBJ1-5; D is possibly TRBD1 (5 bases). This CDR3 is 13 amino acids long. V gave up 3 bases and J gave up 3 bases, with 6 bases separating them. Germline V gives CDR1 MNHNS, CDR2 SASEGT. As DNA, the CDR3 is TGTGCCAGCAGTGACAGGGACAATCAGCCCCAGCATTTT. Translating it yields CASSDRDNQPQHF.

The J gene is TRBJ1-1, the V gene TRBV7-6; TRBD1 is a possible D gene (5 bases). The CDR3 runs to 16 residues. Trimming removed 1 base at V and 4 bases at J, with 16 bases between. Germline V gives CDR1 SGHVS, CDR2 FNYEAQ. Here the CDR3 DNA reads TGTGCCAGCAGCTTAGAAGGTTCAGGGATAATCACTGAAGCTTTCTTT. It yields the protein CASSLEGSGIITEAFF.

The rearrangement links TRBV7-6 to TRBJ1-3; D remains ambiguous. With 1 base removed from V and 0 bases from J, the gap between germline ends came to 7 bases. This CDR3 spans 15 amino acids. Germline V gene data show CDR1 as SGHVS and CDR2 as FNYEAQ. The CDR3 DNA sequence: TGTGCCAGCAGCTTAGGGACTGTCTCTGGAAACACCATATATTTT. Translation gives CASSLGTVSGNTIYF. The full variable domain, its missing parts supplied by reference TRBV7-6 and TRBJ1-3, is GAGVSQSPRYKVTKRGQDVALRCDPISGHVSLYWYRQALGQGPEFLTYFNYEAQQDKSGLPNDRFSAERPEGSISTLTIQRTEQRDSAMYRCASSLGTVSGNTIYFGEGSWLTVV.

The rearrangement uses TRBV19 and TRBJ2-1; 12 bases are a match to TRBD2. CDR3 length equals 15 residues. Germline trimming cut 4 bases from V and 7 bases from J; bases unmatched to any gene: 5. Germline CDR1 reads LNHDA; CDR2 reads SQIVND (reference sequence). The CDR3: CASSTNGLAGNEQFF. As DNA, the CDR3 is TGTGCCAGTAGTACCAACGGACTAGCGGGGAATGAGCAGTTCTTC.

This sequence joins TRBV23-1 and TRBJ1-2, with 9 bases aligning to TRBD1. TRBV23-1 is assigned to the ORF class and has an uncertain function. CDR3 size: 12 residues. V shed 7 bases and J 12 bases; nucleotides not matched to a gene: 9. The CDR3 protein is CASNTGTGPHTF. DNA for the CDR3: TGCGCCAGCAACACCGGGACAGGGCCCCACACCTTC.

J is TRBJ2-3 and V is TRBV7-9; 7 bases agree with TRBD2. The CDR3 has 17 residues. Per the germline V gene, CDR1 is SEHNR and CDR2 is FQNEAQ (reference sequence). V shed 4 bases, J shed 3 bases, and the junction held 13 bases outside the gene matches. The CDR3 DNA is TGTGCCAGCAGCTCTAAGAGGGGCGGGAGAAGTACAGATACGCAGTATTTT. Translating gives CASSSKRGGRSTDTQYF.

This clone came up a few times. This chain links TRBV7-3 with TRBJ1-1; D is uncertain. V was trimmed by 0 bases and J by 1 base, leaving 9 bases between them. The CDR3 sequence is 15 residues long. The germline CDR1 and CDR2 sequences are SGHTA and FQGTGA. This CDR3 is CASSLTGSANTEAFF. CDR3 bases: TGTGCCAGCAGCTTAACCGGGTCAGCGAACACTGAAGCTTTCTTT.

V is TRBV19 and J is TRBJ1-1; no firm D call. Trimming cost V 9 bases and J 4 bases, with 21 bases left between them. Germline V lookup: CDR1 LNHDA, CDR2 SQIVND (reference sequence). The CDR3 length is 15 residues. The CDR3 DNA reads TGTGCCAGCCCTACTCGTTATGTTCATATCACTGAAGCTTTCTTT. It codes for CASPTRYVHITEAFF. The full variable domain, its missing parts supplied by reference TRBV19 and TRBJ1-1, is DGGITQSPKYLFRKEGQNVTLSCEQNLNHDAMYWYRQDPGQGLRLIYYSQIVNDFQKGDIAEGYSVSREKKESFPLTVTSAQKNPTAFYLCASPTRYVHITEAFFGQGTRLTVV.

This chain joins TRBV6-1 and TRBJ1-2; D not certain. V was cut by 4 bases and J by 8 bases, with 11 bases left in between. This CDR3 has 12 residues. Per germline, CDR1 MNHNS and CDR2 SASEGT. The CDR3 DNA is TGTGCCAGCAGTGTGCGGGGATGGGGCTACACCTTC. It yields the protein CASSVRGWGYTF.

The chain couples TRBV5-1 to TRBJ2-5, with TRBD1 as a possible D gene (5 bases). Trimming took off 0 bases at V and 3 bases at J, with 6 bases between the two ends. This CDR3 comprises 13 residues. Germline V gene lookup returns CDR1 SGHRS and CDR2 YFSETQ. The CDR3 DNA sequence: TGCGCCAGCAGCTTGGGACAGAAAGAGACCCAGTACTTC. Its translation: CASSLGQKETQYF.

The DNA of the CDR3 is TGTGCCAGCAGTTGGGCAGGGGAGAGTTACGAGCAGTACTTC. Protein: CASSWAGESYEQYF. V usage is TRBV27 and J usage is TRBJ2-7; a weak D match, TRBD1 (6 bases). CDR3 length: 14 residues. Germline V gives CDR1 MNHEY, CDR2 SMNVEV (reference sequence). Between the trimmed V and J ends, which lost 4 bases and 4 bases, there was a span of 14 bases.

This chain joins TRBV27 and TRBJ2-7, with a possible D match to TRBD1 (5 bases). V lost 7 bases, J lost 1 base, and 14 bases lay in between. The CDR3 runs 14 residues. Germline V gives CDR1 MNHEY, CDR2 SMNVEV (reference sequence). The CDR3 reads CASKVAQGSYEQYF. The CDR3 DNA sequence: TGTGCCAGCAAGGTCGCTCAGGGTTCCTACGAGCAGTACTTC.

V usage is TRBV19 and J usage is TRBJ1-6; 7 bases are a match to TRBD1. CDR3 length: 15 residues. The germline gives CDR1 LNHDA, CDR2 SQIVND (reference sequence). V lost 7 bases and J lost 10; bases outside the gene matches: 13. This CDR3 reads CASTLQQGDGSPLHF. DNA of the CDR3: TGTGCCAGTACCCTCCAGCAGGGGGATGGGTCACCCCTCCACTTT.

This clone was seen once. This chain links TRBV19 with TRBJ1-1, with a weak D call TRBD1 (6 bases). The V gene lost 9 bases and the J gene lost 3 bases, with 26 bases spanning the gap. The CDR3 has 17 amino acids. Germline CDR1 and CDR2: LNHDA and SQIVND (reference sequence). The CDR3 loop is CASLWAPRGGVDTEAFF. The DNA for the CDR3 is TGTGCCAGCCTCTGGGCCCCGAGGGGGGGTGTGGACACTGAAGCTTTCTTT.

V and J are TRBV12-2 and TRBJ2-2; the D segment call TRBD1 is taken from the table without a DNA check. TRBV12-2 is shown as a pseudogene. This CDR3 region has 15 residues. CDR3 sequence: CASRLGTGSTGELFF. The CDR3 region has the DNA TGTGCAAGTCGCTTAGGTACAGGATCTACCGGGGAGCTGTTTTTT.

The V and J genes are TRBV15 and TRBJ2-7, with D possibly TRBD1 on 5 matching bases. The CDR3 runs 14 residues. Germline lookup yields CDR1 LNHNV and CDR2 YYDKDF (reference sequence). V was clipped by 2 bases and J by 3 bases, with 11 bases between them. CDR3 bases: TGTGCCACCAGCAGAAAAGACAGTAGCTACGAGCAGTACTTC. Amino acids: CATSRKDSSYEQYF.

This clone appeared a single time. The chain couples TRBV2 to TRBJ1-5, with 8 bases lining up with TRBD1. Germline V lookup: CDR1 SNHLY, CDR2 FYNNEI. V shed 8 bases and J 4 bases; nucleotides not matched to a gene: 7. This CDR3 contains 14 residues. The CDR3 loop is CASGRGLSNQPQHF. CDR3 in DNA: TGTGCCAGCGGCAGGGGGCTAAGTAATCAGCCCCAGCATTTT.

This chain links TRBV6-1 with TRBJ1-1; D unresolved. CDR3 length equals 14 residues. Trimming left V 2 bases short and J 4 bases short, with 11 bases between. The germline gives CDR1 MNHNS, CDR2 SASEGT. The CDR3 protein is CASSEPGEGTEAFF. DNA of the CDR3: TGTGCCAGCAGTGAACCCGGAGAAGGCACTGAAGCTTTCTTT.

This sequence joins TRBV19 and TRBJ1-5, with TRBD1 matching 10 bases. V trimming: 5 bases; J trimming: 7 bases; junction bases outside the gene matches: 8. Per the germline V gene, CDR1 is LNHDA and CDR2 is SQIVND (reference sequence). The CDR3 has 15 residues. The CDR3 nucleotides read TGTGCCAGTAGTCCCCGGGACAGGGGTGGCCAGCCCCAGCATTTT. Protein sequence: CASSPRDRGGQPQHF.